One and the same sample provided the 8 T cell receptor beta chains below, sequenced in a study of CD8 T cells in Susac syndrome. The authors reverse transcribed roughly 0.5 to 1 ug RNA with random hexamers. TCRdb used MiXCR to reprocess the immunoSEQ multiplex PCR reads, holding one entry per CDR3 protein. The table lists about 200,000 distinct CDR3 sequences, under 95% of them singletons. Sequences were obtained from CD4+ T cells from PBMCs. The receptor source for this set is a human donor in good health.

DNA for the CDR3: TGTGCCAGCAGTAGGACAGAAGGGACGCAGTATTTT. It codes for CASSRTEGTQYF. This sequence joins TRBV12-3 or TRBV12-4 and TRBJ2-3; D might be TRBD1 (6 bases). Deletions cut 5 bases from V and 9 bases from J, with 12 bases between. The CDR3 sequence is 12 residues long.

The chain combines TRBV2 with TRBJ2-3; TRBD2 agrees at 7 bases. CDR1 SNHLY and CDR2 FYNNEI come from the germline V gene. J lost 4 bases, V lost 4 bases, and 8 bases had no gene match. This CDR3 has 15 amino acids. The CDR3 loop reads CASSAASGSADTQYF. The CDR3 nucleotides are TGTGCCAGCAGTGCAGCTAGCGGATCCGCAGATACGCAGTATTTT. Complete variable domain (other parts from reference TRBV2 and TRBJ2-3): EPEVTQTPSHQVTQMGQEVILRCVPISNHLYFYWYRQILGQKVEFLVSFYNNEISEKSEIFDDQFSVERPDGSNFTLKIRSTKLEDSAMYFCASSAASGSADTQYFGPGTRLTVL.

The chain couples TRBV5-1 to TRBJ2-6; the D is unclear. The CDR3 runs 14 residues. Germline V lookup: CDR1 SGHRS, CDR2 YFSETQ. Trimming stripped 6 bases from V and 0 bases from J, with 7 bases between. CDR3 sequence: CASTLLSGANVLTF. CDR3 coding DNA: TGCGCCAGCACCCTACTCTCTGGGGCCAACGTCCTGACTTTC.

This rearrangement joins TRBV15 to TRBJ1-6; 7 positions agree with TRBD1. The CDR3 contains 17 residues. Unmatched junction bases numbered 12, after V lost 0 bases and J lost 10 bases. CDR1 and CDR2 (germline): LNHNV, YYDKDF (reference sequence). The CDR3 sequence is CATSRDETGQNYSPLHF. The CDR3 DNA follows: TGTGCCACCAGCAGAGACGAAACGGGACAGAACTACTCACCCCTCCACTTT.

The gene calls are TRBV3-1 and TRBJ1-4, with a weak D call TRBD1 (5 bases). CDR3 size: 15 residues. CDR1 is LGHDT and CDR2 is YNNKEL in the germline V gene (reference sequence). Deletions cut 3 bases from V and 4 bases from J, with 12 bases between. CDR3 in DNA: TGTGCCAGCAGCCATGGGGCACAGGTTAATGAAAAACTGTTTTTT. Encoded protein: CASSHGAQVNEKLFF. Based on the CDR3 plus reference TRBV3-1 and TRBJ1-4, the full variable domain is DTAVSQTPKYLVTQMGNDKSIKCEQNLGHDTMYWYKQDSKKFLKIMFSYNNKELIINETVPNRFSPKSPDKAHLNLHINSLELGDSAVYFCASSHGAQVNEKLFFGSGTQLSVL.

V and J are TRBV5-6 and TRBJ2-7; TRBD1 matches at 7 bases. The CDR3 sequence is 15 residues long. Germline-derived CDR1 and CDR2 are SGHDT and YYEEEE. The V segment lost 5 bases and the J segment 0 bases; nucleotides outside the gene matches: 8. The CDR3 protein is CASRGTDRFSYEQYV. The DNA of the CDR3 is TGTGCCAGCAGAGGGACAGATCGATTCTCCTACGAGCAGTACGTC.

The V call is TRBV7-2, the J call TRBJ1-2, with 8 bases fitting TRBD1. CDR1 is SGHTA, CDR2 FQGNSA, per germline. This CDR3 has 14 amino acids. The J segment lost 3 bases and the V segment lost 2 bases, leaving 2 bases of the junction unmatched. Written as DNA, the CDR3 is TGTGCCAGCAGCTTACTGGACAGGGACTATGGCTACACCTTC. Its translation is CASSLLDRDYGYTF.

The chain links TRBV28 to TRBJ1-5; D unresolved. Germline lookup yields CDR1 MDHEN and CDR2 SYDVKM. The CDR3 is 14 residues long. The V gene lost 4 bases and the J gene lost 0 bases, with 7 bases spanning the gap. CDR3 amino acids: CASSSRYSNQPQHF. The CDR3 bases are TGTGCCAGCAGTTCTCGTTATAGCAATCAGCCCCAGCATTTT.